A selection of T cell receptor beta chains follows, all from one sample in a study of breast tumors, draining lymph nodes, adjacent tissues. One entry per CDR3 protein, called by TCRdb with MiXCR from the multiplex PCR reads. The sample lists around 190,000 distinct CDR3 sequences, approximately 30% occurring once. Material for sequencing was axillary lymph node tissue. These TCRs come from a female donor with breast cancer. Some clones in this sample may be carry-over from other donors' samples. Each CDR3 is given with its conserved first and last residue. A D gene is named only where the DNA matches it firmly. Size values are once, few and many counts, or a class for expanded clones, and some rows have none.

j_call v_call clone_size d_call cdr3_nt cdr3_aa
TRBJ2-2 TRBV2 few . TGTGCCAGCAGTCTCGTCACCGGGGAGCTGTTTTTT CASSLVTGELFF
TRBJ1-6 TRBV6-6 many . TGTGCCAGCAGTAGCGAAGGACAGTTCAATTCACCCCTCCACTTT CASSSEGQFNSPLHF
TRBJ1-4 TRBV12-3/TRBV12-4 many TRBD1 TGTGCCAGCAGTCTATCCAGGGGGCCTCGCGATGAAAAACTGTTTTTT CASSLSRGPRDEKLFF
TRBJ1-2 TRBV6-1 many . TGTGCCAGCAGTGCGCCCGAAGTCCATGGCTACACCTTC CASSAPEVHGYTF
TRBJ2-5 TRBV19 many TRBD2 TGTGCCAGTAGTACCCCGATTAATAGCGGGAGCCCCCCGGGGACCCAGTACTTC CASSTPINSGSPPGTQYF
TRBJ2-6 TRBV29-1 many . TGCAGCGTTCTATGGACAGAAAGCTCTGGGGCCAACGTCCTGACTTTC CSVLWTESSGANVLTF
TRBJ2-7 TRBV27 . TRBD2 TGTGCCAGCAGTCCACGGGGGGGCAACTACGAGCAGTACTTC CASSPRGGNYEQYF
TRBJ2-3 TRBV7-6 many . TGTGCCAGCAGCTCCCCTCTGGACCCCTTCTCCCCCACAGATACGCAGTATTTT CASSSPLDPFSPTDTQYF
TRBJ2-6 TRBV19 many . TGTGCCAGTAGGGGGCGTGGGGCCAACGTCCTGACTTTC CASRGRGANVLTF
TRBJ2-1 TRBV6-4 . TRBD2 TGTGCCAGCAGTATACTAGCGGGGGGGCAGAATGAGCAGTTCTTC CASSILAGGQNEQFF
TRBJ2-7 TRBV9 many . TGTGCCAGCAGCGTAGCCCCATCCGACGAGCAGTACTTC CASSVAPSDEQYF